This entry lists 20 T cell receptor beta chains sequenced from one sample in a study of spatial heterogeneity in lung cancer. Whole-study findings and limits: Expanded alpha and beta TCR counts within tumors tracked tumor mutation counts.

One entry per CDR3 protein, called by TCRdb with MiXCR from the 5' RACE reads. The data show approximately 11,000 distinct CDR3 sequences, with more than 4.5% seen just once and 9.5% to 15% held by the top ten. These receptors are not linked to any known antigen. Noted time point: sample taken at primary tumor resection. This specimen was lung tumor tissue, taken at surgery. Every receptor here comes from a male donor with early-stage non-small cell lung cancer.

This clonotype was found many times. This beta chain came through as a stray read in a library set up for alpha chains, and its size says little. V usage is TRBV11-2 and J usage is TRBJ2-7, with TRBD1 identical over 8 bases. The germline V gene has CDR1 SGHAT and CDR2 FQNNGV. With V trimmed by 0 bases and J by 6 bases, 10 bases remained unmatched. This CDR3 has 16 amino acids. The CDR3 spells CASSLDSGTGRREQYF. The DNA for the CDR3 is TGTGCCAGCAGCTTAGACTCCGGGACAGGCAGGCGCGAGCAGTACTTC. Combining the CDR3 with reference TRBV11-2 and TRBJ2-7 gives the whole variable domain EAGVAQSPRYKIIEKRQSVAFWCNPISGHATLYWYQQILGQGPKLLIQFQNNGVVDDSQLPKDRFSAERLKGVDSTLKIQPAKLEDSAVYLCASSLDSGTGRREQYFGPGTRLTVT.

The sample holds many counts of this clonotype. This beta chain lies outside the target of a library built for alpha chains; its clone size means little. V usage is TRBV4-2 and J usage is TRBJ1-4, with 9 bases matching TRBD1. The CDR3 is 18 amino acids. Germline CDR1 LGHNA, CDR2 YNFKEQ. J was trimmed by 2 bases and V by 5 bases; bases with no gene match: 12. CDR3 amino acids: CASSVRITGGNTNEKLFF. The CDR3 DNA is TGTGCCAGCAGCGTACGTATAACAGGGGGCAATACTAATGAAAAACTGTTTTTT.

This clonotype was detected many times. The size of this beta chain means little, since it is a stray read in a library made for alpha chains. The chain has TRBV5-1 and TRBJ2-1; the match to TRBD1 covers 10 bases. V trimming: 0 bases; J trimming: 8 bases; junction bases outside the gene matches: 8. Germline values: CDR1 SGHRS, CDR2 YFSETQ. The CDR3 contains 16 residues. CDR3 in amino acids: CASSLEGQGKFDEQFF. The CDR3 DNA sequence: TGCGCCAGCAGCTTGGAGGGACAGGGGAAGTTTGATGAGCAGTTCTTC.

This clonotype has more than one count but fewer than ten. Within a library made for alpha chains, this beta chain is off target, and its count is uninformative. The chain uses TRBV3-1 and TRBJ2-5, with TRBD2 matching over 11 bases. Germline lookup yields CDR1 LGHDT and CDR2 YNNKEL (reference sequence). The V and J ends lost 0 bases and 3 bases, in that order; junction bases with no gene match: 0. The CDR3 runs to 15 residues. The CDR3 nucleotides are TGTGCCAGCAGCCAAGAGACTAGCGGGGAAGAGACCCAGTACTTC. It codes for CASSQETSGEETQYF.

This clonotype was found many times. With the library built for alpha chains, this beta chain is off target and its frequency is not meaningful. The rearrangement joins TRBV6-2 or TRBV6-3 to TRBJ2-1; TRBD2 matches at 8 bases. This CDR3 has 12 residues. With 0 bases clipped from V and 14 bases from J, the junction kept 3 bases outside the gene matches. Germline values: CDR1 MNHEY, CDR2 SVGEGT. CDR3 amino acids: CASSYSPGGEFF. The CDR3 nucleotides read TGTGCCAGCAGTTACTCGCCGGGAGGGGAGTTCTTC.

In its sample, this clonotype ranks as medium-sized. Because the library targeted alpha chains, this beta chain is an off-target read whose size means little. CDR3 coding DNA: TGTGCCAGCAGCCAAGATGAGGGGATCGCATATGGCTACACCTTC. Its protein is CASSQDEGIAYGYTF. The chain recombines TRBV14 with TRBJ1-2, with D perhaps TRBD1 (5 bases). Germline V CDR1 and CDR2: SGHDN, FVKESK. The CDR3 loop spans 15 amino acids. V gave up 0 bases and J gave up 5 bases, with 13 bases separating them.

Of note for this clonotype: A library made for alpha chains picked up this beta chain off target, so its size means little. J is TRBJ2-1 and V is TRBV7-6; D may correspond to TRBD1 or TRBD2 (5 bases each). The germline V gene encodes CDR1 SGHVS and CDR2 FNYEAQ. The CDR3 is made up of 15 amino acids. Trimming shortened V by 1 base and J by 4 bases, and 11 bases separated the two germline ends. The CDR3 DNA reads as TGTGCCAGCAGCTTAGATGGGACGGCTTACAATGAGCAGTTCTTC. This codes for CASSLDGTAYNEQFF.

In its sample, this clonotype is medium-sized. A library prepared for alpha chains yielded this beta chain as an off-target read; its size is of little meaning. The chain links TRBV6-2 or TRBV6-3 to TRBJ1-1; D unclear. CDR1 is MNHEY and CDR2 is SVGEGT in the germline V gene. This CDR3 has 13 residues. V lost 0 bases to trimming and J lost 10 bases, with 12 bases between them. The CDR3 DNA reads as TGTGCCAGCAGTTACTCATTCCGGCGAGGAGCTTTCTTT. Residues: CASSYSFRRGAFF.

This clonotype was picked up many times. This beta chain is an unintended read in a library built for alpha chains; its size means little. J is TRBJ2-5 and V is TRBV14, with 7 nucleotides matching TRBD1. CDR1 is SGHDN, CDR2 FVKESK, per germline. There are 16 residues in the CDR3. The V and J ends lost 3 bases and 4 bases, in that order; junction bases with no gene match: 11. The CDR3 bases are TGTGCCAGCAGCCAGGGCCCGGGACAGAGGCGAGAGACCCAGTACTTC. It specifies CASSQGPGQRRETQYF.

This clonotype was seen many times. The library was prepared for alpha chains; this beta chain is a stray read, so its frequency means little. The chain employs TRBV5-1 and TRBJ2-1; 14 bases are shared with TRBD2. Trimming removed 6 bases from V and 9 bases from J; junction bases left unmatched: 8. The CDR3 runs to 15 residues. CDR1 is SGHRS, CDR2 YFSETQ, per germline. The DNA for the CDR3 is TGCGCCAGCATCCAGGAGACTAGCGGGGGGGCTGAGCAGTTCTTC. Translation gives CASIQETSGGAEQFF.

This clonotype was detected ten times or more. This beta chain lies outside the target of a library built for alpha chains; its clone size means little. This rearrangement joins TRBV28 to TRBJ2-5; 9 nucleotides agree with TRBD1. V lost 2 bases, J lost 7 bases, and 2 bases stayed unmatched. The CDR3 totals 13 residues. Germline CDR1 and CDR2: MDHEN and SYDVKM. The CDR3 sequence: CASSLTGQGTQYF. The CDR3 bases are TGTGCCAGCAGTTTAACGGGACAGGGGACCCAGTACTTC.

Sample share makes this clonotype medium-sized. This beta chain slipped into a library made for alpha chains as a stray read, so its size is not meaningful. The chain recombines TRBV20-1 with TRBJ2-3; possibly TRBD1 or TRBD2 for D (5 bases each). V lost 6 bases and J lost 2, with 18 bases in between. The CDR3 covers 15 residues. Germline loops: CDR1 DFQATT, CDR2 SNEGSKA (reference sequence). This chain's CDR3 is CSAPLARVNTDTQYF. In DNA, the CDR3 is TGCAGTGCCCCTCTAGCCAGGGTTAACACAGATACGCAGTATTTT.

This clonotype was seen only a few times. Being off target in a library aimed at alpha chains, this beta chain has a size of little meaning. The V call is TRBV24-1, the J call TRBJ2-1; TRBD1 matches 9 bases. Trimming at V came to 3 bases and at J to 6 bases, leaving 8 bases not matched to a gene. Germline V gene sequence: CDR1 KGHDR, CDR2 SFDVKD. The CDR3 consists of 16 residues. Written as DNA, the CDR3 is TGTGCCACCAGTGATCCGGGACAGGGTTATAGCAATGAGCAGTTCTTC. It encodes CATSDPGQGYSNEQFF.

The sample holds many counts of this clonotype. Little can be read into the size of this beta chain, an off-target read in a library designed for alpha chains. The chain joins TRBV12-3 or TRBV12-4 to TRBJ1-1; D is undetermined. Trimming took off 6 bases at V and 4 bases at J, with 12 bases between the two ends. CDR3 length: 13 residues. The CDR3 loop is CASSAGPSTEAFF. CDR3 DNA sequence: TGTGCCAGCAGCGCGGGCCCGTCCACTGAAGCTTTCTTT.

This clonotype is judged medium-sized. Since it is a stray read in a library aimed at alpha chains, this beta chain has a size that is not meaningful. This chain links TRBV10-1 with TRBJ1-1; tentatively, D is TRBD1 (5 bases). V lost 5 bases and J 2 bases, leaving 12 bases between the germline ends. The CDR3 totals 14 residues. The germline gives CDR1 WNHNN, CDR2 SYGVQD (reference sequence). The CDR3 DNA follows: TGCGCCAGCAGTTCCCAGGGACTCAACACTGAAGCTTTCTTT. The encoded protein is CASSSQGLNTEAFF.

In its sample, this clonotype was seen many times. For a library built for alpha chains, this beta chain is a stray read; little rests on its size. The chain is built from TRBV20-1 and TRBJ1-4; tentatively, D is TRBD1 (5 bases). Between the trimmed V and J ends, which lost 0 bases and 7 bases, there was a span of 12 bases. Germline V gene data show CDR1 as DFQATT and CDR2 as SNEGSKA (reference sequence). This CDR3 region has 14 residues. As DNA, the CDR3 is TGCAGTGCTAGAGATGGGGGGAGGAGTGAAAAACTGTTTTTT. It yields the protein CSARDGGRSEKLFF.

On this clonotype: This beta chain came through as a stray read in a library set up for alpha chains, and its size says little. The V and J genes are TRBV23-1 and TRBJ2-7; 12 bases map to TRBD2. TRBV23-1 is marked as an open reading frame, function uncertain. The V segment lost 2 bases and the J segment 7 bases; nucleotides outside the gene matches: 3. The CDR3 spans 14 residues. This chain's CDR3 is CASSQLAGGREQYF. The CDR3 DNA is TGCGCCAGCAGTCAACTAGCGGGAGGGAGGGAGCAGTACTTC.

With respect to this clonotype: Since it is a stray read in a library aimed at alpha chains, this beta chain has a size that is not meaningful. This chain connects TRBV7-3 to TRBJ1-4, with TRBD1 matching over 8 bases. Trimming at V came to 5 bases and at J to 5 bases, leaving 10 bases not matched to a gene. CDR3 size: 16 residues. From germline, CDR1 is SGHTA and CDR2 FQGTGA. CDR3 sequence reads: CASSPGYRDRNEKLFF. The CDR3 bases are TGTGCCAGCAGCCCGGGGTATCGGGACAGGAATGAAAAACTGTTTTTT.

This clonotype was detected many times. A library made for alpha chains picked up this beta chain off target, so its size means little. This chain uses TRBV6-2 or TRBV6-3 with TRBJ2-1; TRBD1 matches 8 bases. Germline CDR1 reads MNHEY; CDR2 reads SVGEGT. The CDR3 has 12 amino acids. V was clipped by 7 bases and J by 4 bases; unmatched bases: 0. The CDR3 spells CASNRGYNEQFF. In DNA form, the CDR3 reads TGTGCCAGCAACAGGGGGTACAATGAGCAGTTCTTC.

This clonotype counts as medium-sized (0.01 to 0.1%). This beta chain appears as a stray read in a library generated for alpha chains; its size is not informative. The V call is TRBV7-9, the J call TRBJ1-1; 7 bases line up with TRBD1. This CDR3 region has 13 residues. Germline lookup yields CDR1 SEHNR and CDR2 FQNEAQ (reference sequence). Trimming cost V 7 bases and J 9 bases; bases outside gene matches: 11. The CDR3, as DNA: TGTGCCAGCATAGACAGGGAGAAGTTGAAAGCTTTCTTT. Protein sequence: CASIDREKLKAFF.